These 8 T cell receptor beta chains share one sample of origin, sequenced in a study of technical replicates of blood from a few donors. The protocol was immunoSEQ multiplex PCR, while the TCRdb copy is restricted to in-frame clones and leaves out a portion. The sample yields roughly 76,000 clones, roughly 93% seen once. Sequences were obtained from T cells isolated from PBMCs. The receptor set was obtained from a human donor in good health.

The CDR3 DNA reads as TGTGCCAGCAGCCACCTAGAGAGTACTAGCACAGATACGCAGTATTTT. This gives the protein CASSHLESTSTDTQYF. The chain recombines TRBV14 with TRBJ2-3; no clear D gene. Germline assignment: CDR1 SGHDN and CDR2 FVKESK. Trimming left V 3 bases short and J 0 bases short, with 13 bases between. This CDR3 comprises 16 residues.

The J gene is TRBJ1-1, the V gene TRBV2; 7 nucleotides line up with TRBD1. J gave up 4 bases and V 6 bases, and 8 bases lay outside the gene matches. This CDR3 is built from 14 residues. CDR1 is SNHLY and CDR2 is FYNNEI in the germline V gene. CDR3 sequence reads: CASRPDRDGTEAFF. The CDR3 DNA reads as TGTGCCAGCAGGCCCGACAGGGACGGCACTGAAGCTTTCTTT.

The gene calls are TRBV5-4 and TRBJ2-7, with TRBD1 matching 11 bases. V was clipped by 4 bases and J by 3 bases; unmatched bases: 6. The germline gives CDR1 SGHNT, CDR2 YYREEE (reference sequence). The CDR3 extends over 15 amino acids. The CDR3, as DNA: TGTGCCAGCAGCCCAGGACAGGGGGCTTTCTACGAGCAGTACTTC. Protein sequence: CASSPGQGAFYEQYF.

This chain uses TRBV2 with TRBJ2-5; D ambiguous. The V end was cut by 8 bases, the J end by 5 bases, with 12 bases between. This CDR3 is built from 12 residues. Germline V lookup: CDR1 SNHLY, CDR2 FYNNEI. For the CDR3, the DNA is TGTGCCAGCCGTTACAGTTTGGAGACCCAGTACTTC. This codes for CASRYSLETQYF.

The CDR3 loop reads CAWSVRGPGYTF. The CDR3 DNA sequence: TGTGCCTGGAGTGTACGAGGGCCCGGCTACACCTTC. The chain combines TRBV30 with TRBJ1-2; D unclear. Germline CDR1 GTSNPN, CDR2 SVGIG (reference sequence). Trimming shortened V by 0 bases and J by 8 bases, and 10 bases separated the two germline ends. The length of the CDR3 is 12 residues.

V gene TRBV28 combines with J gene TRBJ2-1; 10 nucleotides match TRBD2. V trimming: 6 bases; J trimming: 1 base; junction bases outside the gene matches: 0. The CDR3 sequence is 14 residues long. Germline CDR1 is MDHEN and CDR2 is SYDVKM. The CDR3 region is CASRLAGSYNEQFF. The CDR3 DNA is TGTGCCAGCAGACTAGCGGGGTCCTACAATGAGCAGTTCTTC.

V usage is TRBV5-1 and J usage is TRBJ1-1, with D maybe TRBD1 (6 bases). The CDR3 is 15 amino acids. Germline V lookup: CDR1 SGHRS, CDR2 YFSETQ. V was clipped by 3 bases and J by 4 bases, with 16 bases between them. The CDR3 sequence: CASSSKGDRSTEAFF. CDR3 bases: TGCGCCAGCAGCTCAAAGGGGGATCGAAGCACTGAAGCTTTCTTT.

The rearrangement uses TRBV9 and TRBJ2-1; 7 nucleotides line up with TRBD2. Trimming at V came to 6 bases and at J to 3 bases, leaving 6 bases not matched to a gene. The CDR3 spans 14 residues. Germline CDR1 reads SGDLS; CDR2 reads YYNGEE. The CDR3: CASTPSGNYNEQFF. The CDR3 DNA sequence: TGTGCCAGCACGCCAAGCGGGAACTACAATGAGCAGTTCTTC. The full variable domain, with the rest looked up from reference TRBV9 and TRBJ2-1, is DSGVTQTPKHLITATGQRVTLRCSPRSGDLSVYWYQQSLDQGLQFLIQYYNGEERAKGNILERFSAQQFPDLHSELNLSSLELGDSALYFCASTPSGNYNEQFFGPGTRLTVL.